A selection of T cell receptor beta chains follows, all from one sample in a study of blood T cell repertoires in COVID-19. Using immunoSEQ multiplex PCR, the repertoire was profiled, and TCRdb retains in-frame clones only, with some absent. In the table there are 150,000 to 200,000 clones, just under 90% of which are singletons. The specimen sequenced was peripheral blood. These TCRs come from a man in his late teens or twenties with active or convalescent COVID-19. CDR3s leave out the opening cysteine and the closing phenylalanine or tryptophan. D genes are given only for firm matches.

v_gene	j_gene	d_gene	CDR3aa
TRBV14	TRBJ1-2	TRBD1	ASSQGGVGRQGAREVNYGYT
TRBV4-1	TRBJ2-7	NA	ASSQEPIGYRFEQY
TRBV7-3	TRBJ2-7	TRBD2	ASSKLAGGAYEQY
TRBV4-1	TRBJ2-2	NA	AIGDSNTGELF
TRBV7-9	TRBJ2-1	NA	ASSLEEDLGNEQF
TRBV10-3	TRBJ2-2	TRBD2	AISEWTSGSGELF
TRBV11-2	TRBJ1-6	NA	ASSDRNSYNSPLH
TRBV5-4	TRBJ1-1	NA	ASSWDTSRTEAF
TRBV29-1	TRBJ2-2	NA	SVGEGAVGELF
TRBV5-1	TRBJ2-7	NA	ASSLEPNSYEQY
TRBV7-8	TRBJ2-1	NA	ASSLEGDEQF
TRBV6-6	TRBJ1-1	TRBD1	ASSPGTGGSL
TRBV30	TRBJ2-7	NA	AWSVTAGLSYEQY
TRBV6-4	TRBJ1-3	TRBD1	ASRTGQPSSGNTIY
TRBV3-1/TRBV3-2	TRBJ2-1	NA	ASSLKAGIHNEQF
TRBV6-6	TRBJ2-1	NA	ASSYNPRSPFEQF